This T cell receptor (beta chain) originates from a study of blood T cell repertoires in COVID-19. Generated by immunoSEQ multiplex PCR, the TCRdb table keeps only in-frame clones and is missing some. The profile covers about 44,000 clones, with 87% appearing a single time and around 25% taken by the ten largest. Germline V lookup: CDR1 SGHRS, CDR2 YFSETQ. This CDR3 comprises 15 residues. With 2 bases clipped from V and 4 bases from J, the junction kept 5 bases outside the gene matches. This receptor was identified in a woman over 75 in a cohort sampled during active or convalescent COVID-19. The gene calls are TRBV5-1 and TRBJ2-2; TRBD1 aligns across 7 bases. Specimen: peripheral blood. The CDR3 loop is CASSFTGESTGELFF. CDR3 sequence (DNA): TGCGCCAGCAGCTTTACAGGGGAGAGCACCGGGGAGCTGTTTTTT.